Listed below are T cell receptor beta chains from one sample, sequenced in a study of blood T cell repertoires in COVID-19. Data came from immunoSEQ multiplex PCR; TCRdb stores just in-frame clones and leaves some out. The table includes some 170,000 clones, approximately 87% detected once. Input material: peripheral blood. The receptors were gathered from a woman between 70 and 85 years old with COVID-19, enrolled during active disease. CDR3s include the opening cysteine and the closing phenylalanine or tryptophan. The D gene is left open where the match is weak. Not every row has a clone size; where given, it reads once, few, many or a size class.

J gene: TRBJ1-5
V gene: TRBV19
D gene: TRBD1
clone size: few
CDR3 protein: CASSTYGQGLQPQHF
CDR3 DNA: TGTGCCAGTAGTACGTACGGACAGGGGCTTCAGCCCCAGCATTTT

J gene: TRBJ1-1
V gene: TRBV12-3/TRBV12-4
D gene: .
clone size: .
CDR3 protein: CASSRNRNTEAFF
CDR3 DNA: TGTGCCAGCAGTCGGAACAGGAACACTGAAGCTTTCTTT

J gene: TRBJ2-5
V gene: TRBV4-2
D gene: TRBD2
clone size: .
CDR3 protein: CASSLTGAGGHPLDQYF
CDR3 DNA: TGTGCCAGCAGCCTCACGGGGGCGGGAGGGCACCCCTTGGACCAGTACTTC

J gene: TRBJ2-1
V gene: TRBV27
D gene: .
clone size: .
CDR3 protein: CASTRDSSSYNEQFF
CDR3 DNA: TGTGCCAGCACCAGGGACTCTAGCTCCTACAATGAGCAGTTCTTC

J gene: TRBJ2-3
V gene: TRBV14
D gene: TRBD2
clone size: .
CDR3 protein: CASSPNELAGTDTQYF
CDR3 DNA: TGTGCCAGCAGCCCGAACGAACTAGCGGGCACAGATACGCAGTATTTT

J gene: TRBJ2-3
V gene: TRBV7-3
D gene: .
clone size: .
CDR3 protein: CASSARTTVTDTQYF
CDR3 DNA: TGTGCCAGCAGCGCTCGGACTACCGTCACAGATACGCAGTATTTT

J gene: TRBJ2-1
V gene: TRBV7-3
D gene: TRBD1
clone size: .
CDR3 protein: CASSSTGGWEEQFF
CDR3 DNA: TGTGCCAGCAGCTCAACAGGGGGCTGGGAGGAGCAGTTCTTC

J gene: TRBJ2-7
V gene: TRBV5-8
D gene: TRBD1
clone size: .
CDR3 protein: CASSRGQGAWEQYF
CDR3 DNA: TGTGCCAGCAGCCGGGGACAGGGGGCTTGGGAGCAGTACTTC

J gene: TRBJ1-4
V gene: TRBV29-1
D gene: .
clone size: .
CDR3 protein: CSAGGTNEKLFF
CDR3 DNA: TGCAGCGCGGGGGGCACTAATGAAAAACTGTTTTTT

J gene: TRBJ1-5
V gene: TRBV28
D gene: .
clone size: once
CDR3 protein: CASSSPSGGGQPQHF
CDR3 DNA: TGTGCCAGCAGTTCCCCCTCGGGGGGCGGTCAGCCCCAGCATTTT

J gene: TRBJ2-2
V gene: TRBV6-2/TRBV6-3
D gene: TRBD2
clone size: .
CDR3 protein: CASSRGLAVTNTGELFF
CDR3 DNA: TGTGCCAGCAGCCGAGGACTAGCGGTTACGAACACCGGGGAGCTGTTTTTT

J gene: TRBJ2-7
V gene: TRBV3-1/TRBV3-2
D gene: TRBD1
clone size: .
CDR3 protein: CASSRGQGAYEQYF
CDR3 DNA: TGTGCCAGCAGCCGGGGACAGGGGGCTTACGAGCAGTACTTC

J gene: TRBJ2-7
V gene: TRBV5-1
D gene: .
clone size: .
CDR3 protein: CASSFSEGAHEQYF
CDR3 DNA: TGCGCCAGCAGCTTCTCCGAGGGAGCCCACGAGCAGTACTTC

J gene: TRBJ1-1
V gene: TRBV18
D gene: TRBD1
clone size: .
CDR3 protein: CASSPPRGQGGGTEAFF
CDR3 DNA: TGTGCCAGCTCACCACCTCGAGGGCAGGGGGGTGGAACTGAAGCTTTCTTT

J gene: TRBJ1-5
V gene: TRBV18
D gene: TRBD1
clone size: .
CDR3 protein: CASSGTGGDQPQHF
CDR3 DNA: TGTGCCAGCTCAGGTACAGGGGGAGACCAGCCCCAGCATTTT

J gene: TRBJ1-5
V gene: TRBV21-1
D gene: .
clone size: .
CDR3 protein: CASSKECPTGVKNQPQHF
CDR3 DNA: TGTGCCAGCAGCAAAGAATGCCCCACAGGGGTAAAAAATCAGCCCCAGCATTTT

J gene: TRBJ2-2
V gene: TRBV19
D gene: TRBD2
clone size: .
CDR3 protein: CASSIRASGTGELFF
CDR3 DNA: TGTGCCAGTAGTATCCGGGCTAGCGGCACCGGGGAGCTGTTTTTT

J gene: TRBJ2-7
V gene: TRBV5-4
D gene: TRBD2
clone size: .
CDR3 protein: CASSLVERDREQYF
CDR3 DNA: TGTGCCAGCAGCTTGGTCGAGCGGGATCGCGAGCAGTACTTC

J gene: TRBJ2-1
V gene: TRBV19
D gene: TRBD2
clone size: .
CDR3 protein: CASSASGNNYNEQFF
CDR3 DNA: TGTGCCAGTAGTGCTAGCGGGAATAATTACAATGAGCAGTTCTTC

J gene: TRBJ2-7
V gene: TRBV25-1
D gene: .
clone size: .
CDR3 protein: CASRRTTTYEQYF
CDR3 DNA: TGTGCCAGCAGACGGACTACTACCTACGAGCAGTACTTC

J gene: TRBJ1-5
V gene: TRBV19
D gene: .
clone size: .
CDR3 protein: CASSSSGLSNQPQHF
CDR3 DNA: TGTGCCAGTAGTTCCTCAGGTCTAAGCAATCAGCCCCAGCATTTT

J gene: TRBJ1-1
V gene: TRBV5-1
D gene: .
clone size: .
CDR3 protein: CASRSVTEAFF
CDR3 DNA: TGCGCCAGCAGGTCGGTCACTGAAGCTTTCTTT